This TCR beta chain was recovered during a study of CXCR3-negative and CXCR3-positive naive CD8 T cells. By phenotype, naive CD8+ T cells were CD45RO-CCR7+CD27+CD95-. The CDR3 sequence is 17 residues long. The germline V gene encodes CDR1 SGHDT and CDR2 YYEEEE. Each TRB cDNA library was prepared by 5' RACE (with UMI labels). TCRdb re-called the 5' RACE reads and shows each CDR3 protein once, DNA omitted. This sample's clone table lists about 89,000 distinct CDR3 sequences. Notes on the study in general: The study found more hydrophobic TRB CDR3s in CXCR3-positive naive cells than in CXCR3-negative naive cells.

In regard to this clonotype: Its antigen is not known.

The sequence came from a human donor in good health. Some clones in this sample may be carry-over from other donors' samples. The V and J genes are TRBV5-6 and TRBJ2-3; with no DNA, the TCRdb D assignment of TRBD1 cannot be verified. Sequenced sample: naive CXCR3+ CD8+ T cells from blood. Subset specified: CD45RO-CCR7+CD27+CD95- naive CD8+ T cells expressing CXCR3 (TNR3+). The CDR3 sequence: CASSSYRGLPGTDTQYF.